This entry lists 14 T cell receptor beta chains sequenced from one sample in a study of Graves' ophthalmopathy and Graves' hyperthyroidism. Amplified material comprised TCR beta CDR3 regions derived from RNA transcripts. A first-round RT-PCR used HTBI primers, followed by a second-round multiplex PCR. TCRdb reprocessed the multiplex PCR reads via MiXCR and lists one record per CDR3 protein. The table shows under 200,000 distinct CDR3 sequences, with less than 45% occurring only once. Source material: peripheral blood. The receptors were sampled from a woman in her thirties or forties with Graves' ophthalmopathy.

The chain uses TRBV7-2 and TRBJ2-7; 10 nucleotides align to TRBD2. V lost 9 bases, J lost 5 bases, and 7 bases stayed unmatched. Germline-derived CDR1 and CDR2 are SGHTA and FQGNSA. This CDR3 has 13 residues. DNA of the CDR3: TGTGCCAGAAAGACTAGCGGGCATAACGAGCAGTACTTC. Translating gives CARKTSGHNEQYF.

This clonotype was picked up one time. The gene calls are TRBV6-2 or TRBV6-3 and TRBJ2-6; TRBD1 matches at 9 bases. This CDR3 has 17 amino acids. Per the germline V gene, CDR1 is MNHEY and CDR2 is SVGEGT. The V segment lost 5 bases and the J segment 2 bases; nucleotides outside the gene matches: 7. The CDR3 here is CASSQGQGFAGANVLTF. In DNA form, the CDR3 reads TGTGCCAGCAGTCAGGGACAGGGATTCGCTGGGGCCAACGTCCTGACTTTC.

This clonotype was detected ten times or more. The chain combines TRBV5-1 with TRBJ1-1, with 8 bases identical to TRBD1. The CDR3 has 14 residues. Trimming took 6 bases from V and 10 from J; bases not matched to a gene: 14. CDR1 is SGHRS, CDR2 YFSETQ, per germline. The CDR3 coding sequence is TGCGCCAGCACTGAGGACAGGGCAGGTCCTCGAGCTTTCTTT. This translates into CASTEDRAGPRAFF.

The chain carries TRBV6-1 and TRBJ2-5; D gene unclear. Trimming removed 4 bases from V and 7 bases from J, with 13 bases in between. Germline-derived CDR1 and CDR2 are MNHNS and SASEGT. The CDR3 has 13 residues. The DNA of the CDR3 is TGTGCCAGCAGTGGACCACCGGCAGTGACCCAGTACTTC. This sequence encodes CASSGPPAVTQYF.

This clonotype was found many times. For the CDR3, the DNA is TGTGCCAGCAGCACGAGTCAGGACGGGAATCAGCCCCAGCATTTT. Protein sequence: CASSTSQDGNQPQHF. V and J are TRBV6-5 and TRBJ1-5; D is unresolved. V lost 6 bases and J 4 bases, leaving 16 bases between the germline ends. The germline gives CDR1 MNHEY, CDR2 SVGAGI. This CDR3 comprises 15 residues.

This clonotype was seen more than once but under ten times. A much larger clone differs from this one at a single base, so this may be a read error. This chain links TRBV18 with TRBJ2-2; TRBD1 might be the D (5 bases). V lost 5 bases, J lost 2 bases, and 15 bases lay in between. In germline, CDR1 is KGHSH, CDR2 LQKENI. CDR3 size: 16 residues. This CDR3 is CASSSRTWVNTGELFF. DNA of the CDR3: TGTGCCAGCTCATCAAGGACATGGGTAAACACCGGGGAGCTGTTTTTT.

This clonotype was seen ten or more times. This chain joins TRBV7-9 and TRBJ1-1, with TRBD1 matching 11 bases. The junction had 4 bases not matched to a gene; V was cut back by 4 bases and J by 0 bases. This CDR3 is 16 amino acids long. Germline V gives CDR1 SEHNR, CDR2 FQNEAQ (reference sequence). The CDR3 loop reads CASSSRDRGLNTEAFF. The CDR3 DNA reads as TGTGCCAGCAGCTCTAGGGACAGGGGGTTGAACACTGAAGCTTTCTTT.

The gene calls are TRBV4-3 and TRBJ2-7; D is possibly TRBD1 or TRBD2 (5 bases each). Germline V lookup: CDR1 LGHNA, CDR2 YSLEER. The germline V and J ends were trimmed by 0 bases and 0 bases, with 12 bases remaining between them. The CDR3 runs 16 residues. Here the CDR3 reads CASSQDRGRVSYEQYF. CDR3 DNA sequence: TGCGCCAGCAGCCAAGATAGGGGACGGGTCTCCTACGAGCAGTACTTC.

Ten or more counts support this clonotype. A much bigger clone sits one base away, suggesting this may be a read error. The rearrangement links TRBV6-1 to TRBJ2-5, with TRBD2 matching 10 bases. Germline trimming cut 6 bases from V and 4 bases from J; bases unmatched to any gene: 8. The CDR3 runs 15 residues. CDR1 and CDR2 (germline): MNHNS, SASEGT. CDR3: CASSQGLARVETQYF. CDR3 DNA: TGTGCCAGCAGCCAGGGACTAGCGAGAGTAGAGACCCAGTACTTC.

This clonotype has just one count. The rearrangement uses TRBV7-3 and TRBJ1-2; the D gene is possibly TRBD1 (6 bases). The CDR3 totals 14 residues. Deletions cut 3 bases from V and 4 bases from J, with 12 bases between. Germline V gene data show CDR1 as SGHTA and CDR2 as FQGTGA. The CDR3 reads CASSLGQGIYGYTF. The CDR3 nucleotides are TGTGCCAGCAGCTTGGGGCAGGGGATCTATGGCTACACCTTC. The complete variable domain, with remaining parts taken from reference TRBV7-3 and TRBJ1-2, reads GAGVSQTPSNKVTEKGKYVELRCDPISGHTALYWYRQSLGQGPEFLIYFQGTGAADDSGLPNDRFFAVRPEGSVSTLKIQRTERGDSAVYLCASSLGQGIYGYTFGSGTRLTVV.

In its sample, this clonotype was seen many times. The J gene is TRBJ1-1, the V gene TRBV2; 9 nucleotides match TRBD1. V lost 11 bases to trimming and J lost 0 bases; unmatched junction nucleotides: 4. CDR3 length: 13 amino acids. From germline, CDR1 is SNHLY and CDR2 FYNNEI. The CDR3 sequence: CAAGQGMNTEAFF. DNA for the CDR3: TGTGCCGCGGGACAGGGAATGAACACTGAAGCTTTCTTT.

In this sample, this clonotype turned up many times. The chain has TRBV9 and TRBJ1-3; D not certain. The V and J ends lost 0 bases and 0 bases respectively, with 10 bases between them. The CDR3 consists of 16 residues. The V gene's germline CDR1 is SGDLS and CDR2 YYNGEE. As DNA, the CDR3 is TGTGCCAGCAGCGTAGGGGCTGCTCCCTCTGGAAACACCATATATTTT. Translating it yields CASSVGAAPSGNTIYF. Together with reference TRBV9 and TRBJ1-3, the CDR3 gives the full variable domain: DSGVTQTPKHLITATGQRVTLRCSPRSGDLSVYWYQQSLDQGLQFLIQYYNGEERAKGNILERFSAQQFPDLHSELNLSSLELGDSALYFCASSVGAAPSGNTIYFGEGSWLTVV.

The chain uses TRBV6-1 and TRBJ2-5; no clear D. V was shortened by 7 bases and J by 2 bases, with 11 bases between the two germline ends. This CDR3 region has 13 residues. Per the germline V gene, CDR1 is MNHNS and CDR2 is SASEGT. The CDR3 region has the DNA TGTGCCAGCACAGGCAGAAAACAAGAGACCCAGTACTTC. Its protein is CASTGRKQETQYF.

In this sample, this clonotype turned up many times. The chain is built from TRBV11-2 and TRBJ2-6; D is unresolved. Germline V gives CDR1 SGHAT, CDR2 FQNNGV. The CDR3 consists of 16 residues. V lost 1 base and J lost 3, with 10 bases in between. The CDR3 nucleotides read TGTGCCAGCAGCTTAGTTGCGTCCTATGGGGCCAACGTCCTGACTTTC. Translation: CASSLVASYGANVLTF. The entire variable domain, with the rest obtained from reference TRBV11-2 and TRBJ2-6, is as follows: EAGVAQSPRYKIIEKRQSVAFWCNPISGHATLYWYQQILGQGPKLLIQFQNNGVVDDSQLPKDRFSAERLKGVDSTLKIQPAKLEDSAVYLCASSLVASYGANVLTFGAGSRLTVL.